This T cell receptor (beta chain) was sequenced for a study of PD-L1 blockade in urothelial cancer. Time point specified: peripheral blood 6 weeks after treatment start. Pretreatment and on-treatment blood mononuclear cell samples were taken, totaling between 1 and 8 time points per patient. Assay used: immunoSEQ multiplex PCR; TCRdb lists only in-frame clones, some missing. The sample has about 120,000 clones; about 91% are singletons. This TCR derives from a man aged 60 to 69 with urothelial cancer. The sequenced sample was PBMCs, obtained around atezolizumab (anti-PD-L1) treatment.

The CDR3 protein is CASSSGTVHEKLFF. In nucleotides, the CDR3 is TGTGCCAGCAGCTCTGGGACAGTACATGAAAAACTGTTTTTT. The chain joins TRBV9 to TRBJ1-4; TRBD1 aligns across 7 bases. V shed 4 bases and J 6 bases; nucleotides not matched to a gene: 6. The CDR3 extends over 14 amino acids. Germline V gives CDR1 SGDLS, CDR2 YYNGEE.